The 6 T cell receptor beta chains below were found in one sample sequenced in a study of shared clonotypes between healthy human individuals. Profiled with immunoSEQ multiplex PCR; TCRdb holds only in-frame clones, not every one. This sample has 600,000 to 750,000 clones, with around 90% found just once. The material sequenced was memory CD8+ T cells from PBMCs. Specified subset: CD45RO+ cells pooled with CCR7-negative TemRA cells. These TCRs come from a man aged 18 to 29 in good health. Some clones in this sample may be carry-over from other donors' samples.

The genes are TRBV29-1 and TRBJ2-5; 11 bases line up with TRBD1. The J call may be mistaken, given a closer DNA end match to TRBJ2-7. Per the germline V gene, CDR1 is SQVTM and CDR2 is ANQGSEA. The CDR3 sequence is 17 residues long. Here the CDR3 DNA reads TGCAGCGCCTCTGTGCTCCCTTCGGACAGGGGGCGATACGAGCAGTACTTC. As protein: CSASVLPSDRGRYEQYF.

The V and J genes are TRBV7-6 and TRBJ1-3, with no clear D. Germline V lookup: CDR1 SGHVS, CDR2 FNYEAQ. The ends were cut back, 2 bases at V and 11 bases at J, with 19 bases in the middle. This CDR3 is 15 amino acids long. In DNA form, the CDR3 reads TGTGCCAGCAGCTTATCGGTCAAGAACGCGAATCCCATATATTTT. As protein: CASSLSVKNANPIYF. Based on the CDR3 plus reference TRBV7-6 and TRBJ1-3, the full variable domain is GAGVSQSPRYKVTKRGQDVALRCDPISGHVSLYWYRQALGQGPEFLTYFNYEAQQDKSGLPNDRFSAERPEGSISTLTIQRTEQRDSAMYRCASSLSVKNANPIYFGEGSWLTVV.

This clone was detected ten times or more. The sample carries other DNA sequences with the same CDR3. The chain joins TRBV28 to TRBJ1-1, with 9 bases matching TRBD1. CDR3 length equals 14 residues. Germline loops: CDR1 MDHEN, CDR2 SYDVKM. Germline trimming cut 5 bases from V and 6 bases from J; bases unmatched to any gene: 7. CDR3 nucleotides: TGTGCCAGCAGTGGTGACAGGGGGAGCGCTGAAGCTTTCTTT. The encoded protein is CASSGDRGSAEAFF.

The chain couples TRBV14 to TRBJ2-7; D is perhaps TRBD2 (5 bases). The germline CDR1 and CDR2 sequences are SGHDN and FVKESK. The germline V and J ends were trimmed by 5 bases and 4 bases, with 18 bases remaining between them. The length of the CDR3 is 15 residues. The CDR3 here is CASSKRGYYQYEQYF. CDR3 coding DNA: TGTGCCAGCAGCAAAAGAGGGTACTACCAATACGAGCAGTACTTC.

In this sample, this clone turned up a few times. The CDR3 DNA is TGTGCCAGCAGTTACGCCAACACTGAAGCTTTCTTT. It encodes CASSYANTEAFF. The chain combines TRBV6-5 with TRBJ1-1; D is undetermined. V was trimmed by 2 bases and J by 2 bases, leaving 3 bases between them. The germline V gene encodes CDR1 MNHEY and CDR2 SVGAGI. The CDR3 runs to 12 residues.

This sequence joins TRBV5-4 and TRBJ2-3; 9 nucleotides match TRBD2. V lost 3 bases and J lost 5; bases outside the gene matches: 16. Germline CDR1 and CDR2: SGHNT and YYREEE (reference sequence). The CDR3 runs 18 residues. CDR3 nucleotides: TGTGCCAGCAGCTCCGGACCACTTCCAGGGCGGGGGGGAGATACGCAGTATTTT. Protein: CASSSGPLPGRGGDTQYF.